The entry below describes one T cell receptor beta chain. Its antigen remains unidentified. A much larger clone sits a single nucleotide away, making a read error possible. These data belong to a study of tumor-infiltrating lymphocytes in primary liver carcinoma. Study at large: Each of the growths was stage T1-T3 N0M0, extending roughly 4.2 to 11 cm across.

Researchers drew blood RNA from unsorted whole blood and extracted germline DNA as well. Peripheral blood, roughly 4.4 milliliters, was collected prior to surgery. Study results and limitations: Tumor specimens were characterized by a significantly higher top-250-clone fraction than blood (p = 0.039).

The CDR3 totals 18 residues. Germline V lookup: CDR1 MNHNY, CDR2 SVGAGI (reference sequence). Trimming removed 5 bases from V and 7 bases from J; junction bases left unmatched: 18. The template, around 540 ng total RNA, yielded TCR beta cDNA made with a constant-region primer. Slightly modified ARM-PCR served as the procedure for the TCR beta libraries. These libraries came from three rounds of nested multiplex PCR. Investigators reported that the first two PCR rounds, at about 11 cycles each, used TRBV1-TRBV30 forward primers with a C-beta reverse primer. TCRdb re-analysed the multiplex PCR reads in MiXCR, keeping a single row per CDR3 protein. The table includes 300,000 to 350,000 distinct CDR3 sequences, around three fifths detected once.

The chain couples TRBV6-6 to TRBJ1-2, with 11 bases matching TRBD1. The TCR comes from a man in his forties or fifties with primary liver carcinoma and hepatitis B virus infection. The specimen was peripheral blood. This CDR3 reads CASSPTGTGGCQRGGYTF. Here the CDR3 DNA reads TGTGCCAGCAGTCCTACCGGGACAGGGGGTTGCCAGCGTGGTGGCTACACCTTC.